This T cell receptor beta chain was obtained from a study of OX40 agonist ivuxolimab in advanced cancers. Autoimmune disease history or systemic immunosuppression meant exclusion. This CDR3 is 15 amino acids long. Germline CDR1 and CDR2: SGHAT and FQNNGV. V lost 5 bases and J lost 0; bases outside the gene matches: 5. Using immunoSEQ multiplex PCR, the repertoire was profiled, and TCRdb retains in-frame clones only, with some absent. The sample yields approximately 48,000 clones, about 78% seen once. The chain combines TRBV11-2 with TRBJ2-3; 7 bases fit TRBD2. The source is an adult with an advanced solid tumor such as melanoma, head and neck, liver or kidney cancer. The sample in question was CD4+ or CD8+ T cells sorted from blood, obtained in a trial of the OX40 agonist ivuxolimab. CDR3 sequence: CASSETSASTDTQYF. In DNA form, the CDR3 reads TGTGCCAGCAGCGAAACTAGCGCCAGCACAGATACGCAGTATTTT.